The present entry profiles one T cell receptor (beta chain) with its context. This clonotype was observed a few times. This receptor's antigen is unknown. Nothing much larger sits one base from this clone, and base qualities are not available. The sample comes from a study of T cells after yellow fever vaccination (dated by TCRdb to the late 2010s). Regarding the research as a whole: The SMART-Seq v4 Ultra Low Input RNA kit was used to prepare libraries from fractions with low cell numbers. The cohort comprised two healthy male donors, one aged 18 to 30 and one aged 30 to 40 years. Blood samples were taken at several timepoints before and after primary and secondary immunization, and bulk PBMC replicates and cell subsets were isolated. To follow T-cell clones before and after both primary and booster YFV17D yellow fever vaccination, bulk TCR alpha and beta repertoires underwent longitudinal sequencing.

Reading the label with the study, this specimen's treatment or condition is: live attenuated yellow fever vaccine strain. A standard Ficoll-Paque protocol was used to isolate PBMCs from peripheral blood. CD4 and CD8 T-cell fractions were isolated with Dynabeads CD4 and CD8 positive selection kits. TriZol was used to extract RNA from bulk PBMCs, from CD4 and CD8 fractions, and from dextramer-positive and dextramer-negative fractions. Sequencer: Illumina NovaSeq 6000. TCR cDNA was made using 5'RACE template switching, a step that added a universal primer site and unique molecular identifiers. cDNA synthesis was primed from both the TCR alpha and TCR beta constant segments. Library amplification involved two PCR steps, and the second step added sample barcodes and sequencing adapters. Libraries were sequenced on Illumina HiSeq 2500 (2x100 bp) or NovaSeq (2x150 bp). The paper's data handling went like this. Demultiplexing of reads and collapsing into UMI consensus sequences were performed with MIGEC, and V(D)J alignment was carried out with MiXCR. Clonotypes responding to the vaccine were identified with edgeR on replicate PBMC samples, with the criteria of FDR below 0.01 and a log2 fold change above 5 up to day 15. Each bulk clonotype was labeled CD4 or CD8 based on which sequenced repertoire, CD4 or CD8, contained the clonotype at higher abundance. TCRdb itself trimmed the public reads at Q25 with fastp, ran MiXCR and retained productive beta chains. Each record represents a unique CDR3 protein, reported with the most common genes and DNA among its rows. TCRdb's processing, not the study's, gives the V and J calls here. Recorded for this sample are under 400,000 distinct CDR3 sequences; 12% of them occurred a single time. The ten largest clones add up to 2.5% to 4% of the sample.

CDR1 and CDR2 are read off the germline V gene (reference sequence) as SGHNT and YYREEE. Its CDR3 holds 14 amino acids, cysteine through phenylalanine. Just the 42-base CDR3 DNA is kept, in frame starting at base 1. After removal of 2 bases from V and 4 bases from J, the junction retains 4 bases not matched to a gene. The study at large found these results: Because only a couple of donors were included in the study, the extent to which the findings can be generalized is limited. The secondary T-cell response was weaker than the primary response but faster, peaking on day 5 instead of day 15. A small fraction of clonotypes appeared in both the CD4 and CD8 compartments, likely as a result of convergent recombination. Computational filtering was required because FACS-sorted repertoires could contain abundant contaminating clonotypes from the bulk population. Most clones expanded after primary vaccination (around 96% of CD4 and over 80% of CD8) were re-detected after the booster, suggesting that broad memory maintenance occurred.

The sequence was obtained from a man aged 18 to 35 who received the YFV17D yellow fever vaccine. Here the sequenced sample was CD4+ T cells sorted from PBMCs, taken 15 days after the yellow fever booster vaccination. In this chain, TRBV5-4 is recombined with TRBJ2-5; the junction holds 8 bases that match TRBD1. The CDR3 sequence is CASSFVQGGETQYF. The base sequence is TGTGCCAGCAGCTTTGTACAGGGGGGAGAGACCCAGTACTTC.